This TCR beta chain was recovered during a study of siplizumab effects on memory and regulatory T cells. General study results and limits: With siplizumab, mappable alloreactive CD4+ clones averaged around 65% Treg-derived, versus roughly 25% in controls. A minor share of alloreactive clones matched unstimulated subsets.

About this clone: The antigen remains undetermined.

Approximately 100,000 TCR templates underwent assay in every sample. TCRdb keeps only in-frame clones here, not all; method: immunoSEQ multiplex PCR. The table has just over 60,000 clones, around three quarters seen once. V was cut by 2 bases and J by 6 bases, with 19 bases left in between. The CDR3 has 17 amino acids. Germline V CDR1 and CDR2: ENHRY, SYGVKD. The source of this sequence is a human donor in good health. Sequencing was carried out using memory CD4+ T cells sorted from blood. The J gene is TRBJ1-4, the V gene TRBV10-3; no firm D call. The CDR3 DNA reads as TGTGCCATCAGTGAGGTTGCGTCAGGTACCTCTCATGAAAAACTGTTTTTT. Protein sequence: CAISEVASGTSHEKLFF.